These T cell receptor beta chains were read from a single sample in a study of regulatory T cells in long-lasting Graves disease. From the multiplex PCR reads, TCRdb called clonotypes with MiXCR, one entry per CDR3 protein. The table lists around 400,000 distinct CDR3 sequences, around a sixth of them singletons. The sequencing used peripheral blood mononuclear cells (PBMCs), collected at new diagnosis, from a patient treated with antithyroid drugs. All receptors derive from a female donor with Graves disease. Both conserved end residues are part of each CDR3. A D gene is named only where the DNA matches it firmly. Not every row has a clone size; where given, it reads once, few, many or a size class.

D gene	V gene	clone size	J gene	CDR3 DNA	CDR3 protein
TRBD1	TRBV5-6	many	TRBJ2-5	TGTGCCAGCAGCTTAACCGGGACAGGGTCAGAGACCCAGTACTTC	CASSLTGTGSETQYF
NA	TRBV6-5	few	TRBJ2-1	TGTGCCAGCAGTTACACCGGCGTCGATGAGCAGTTCTTC	CASSYTGVDEQFF
NA	TRBV20-1	many	TRBJ2-7	TGCAGTGCTAACCCCCAGATAAGGCCCTACGAGCAGTACTTC	CSANPQIRPYEQYF
TRBD1	TRBV19	few	TRBJ1-1	TGTGCCAGTAGGCCGGACAGGTTGAACACTGAAGCTTTCTTT	CASRPDRLNTEAFF
TRBD1	TRBV28	many	TRBJ2-1	TGTGCCAGCAGCCCTGCAGGGGGCCTAAACAATGAGCAGTTCTTC	CASSPAGGLNNEQFF
NA	TRBV28	many	TRBJ2-1	TGTGCCAGCAGCTTACAAAATGAGCAGTTCTTC	CASSLQNEQFF
TRBD1	TRBV6-1	few	TRBJ2-7	TGTGCCAGCAGTGTACTACAGGGGGCCTACGAGCAGTACTTC	CASSVLQGAYEQYF
NA	TRBV11-2	many	TRBJ2-1	TGTGCCAGCAGCTTAGCGGGAAGGGGTGAGCAGTTCTTC	CASSLAGRGEQFF
NA	TRBV4-1	many	TRBJ2-3	TGCGCCAGCAGCCTGGCAGGGTCGGGGCCAGATACGCAGTATTTT	CASSLAGSGPDTQYF
NA	TRBV10-3	many	TRBJ2-3	TGTGCCATCAGTGATACGAGCGCAGATACGCAGTATTTT	CAISDTSADTQYF
TRBD2	TRBV27	many	TRBJ2-1	TGTGCCAGCAGTCCGACCTCTTGGGGTAGCGGGAACAATGAGCAGTTCTTC	CASSPTSWGSGNNEQFF
NA	TRBV12-3/TRBV12-4	many	TRBJ1-1	TGTGCCAGCAGAGGAATGAACACTGAAGCTTTCTTT	CASRGMNTEAFF
NA	TRBV18	NA	TRBJ1-1	TGTGCCAGCTCACCACCGGGGGTGTATGGCACTGAAGCTTTCTTT	CASSPPGVYGTEAFF
NA	TRBV12-3/TRBV12-4	NA	TRBJ2-2	TGTGCCAGCAGTTTAATCAGCACCGGGGAGCTGTTTTTT	CASSLISTGELFF
NA	TRBV6-2/TRBV6-3	many	TRBJ2-7	TGTGCCAGCAGGGCAGGGTTCTACGAGCAGTACTTC	CASRAGFYEQYF
NA	TRBV2	many	TRBJ1-1	TGTGCAAATTTGTGGGGTTTGAACACTGAAGCTTTCTTT	CANLWGLNTEAFF
NA	TRBV5-1	many	TRBJ2-7	TGCGCCAGCAGCTTTGGGGCGGGATTCTACGAGCAGTACTTC	CASSFGAGFYEQYF
NA	TRBV10-2	few	TRBJ2-3	TGCGCCAGCAGTGAAGTCCGGCAGGGGATTGAACCAGATACGCAGTATTTT	CASSEVRQGIEPDTQYF
NA	TRBV24-1	few	TRBJ2-5	TGTGCCACCAGTGATTGGGACACAGAGACCCAGTACTTC	CATSDWDTETQYF
TRBD2	TRBV6-2/TRBV6-3	many	TRBJ2-1	TGTGCCAGCAGTTACTCGATTCTAGCGGGGGGGCCGGGCAATGAGCAGTTCTTC	CASSYSILAGGPGNEQFF
TRBD2	TRBV28	few	TRBJ2-5	TGTGCCAGCAGTTCGGGACTAGCGGGAACCGAGACCCGGTACTTC	CASSSGLAGTETRYF
NA	TRBV27	many	TRBJ2-7	TGTGCCAGCAGTTTAGAAGGGGTGGCCTCCTACGAGCAGTACTTC	CASSLEGVASYEQYF
NA	TRBV28	once	TRBJ2-1	TGTGCCAGCAGTCCCGATATGACTGGGTACAATGAGCAGTTCTTC	CASSPDMTGYNEQFF
NA	TRBV27	many	TRBJ1-2	TGTGCCAGCGGCCCCAGGACAGTCGTGGGCTATGGCTACACCTTC	CASGPRTVVGYGYTF
NA	TRBV28	many	TRBJ1-1	TGTGCCAGCAGTTTTACAGGTGCGAACACTGAAGCTTTCTTT	CASSFTGANTEAFF
NA	TRBV5-5	few	TRBJ1-6	TGTGCCAGCAGAATTCAGTTGCGAGGAAATAATTCACCCCTCCACTTT	CASRIQLRGNNSPLHF
NA	TRBV18	many	TRBJ1-1	TGTGCCAGCTCACCTGGAGAATGGGCTTTCTTT	CASSPGEWAFF
NA	TRBV6-5	NA	TRBJ2-5	TGTGCCAGCAGTTACGGCGCTAGCGCACAAGAGACCCAGTACTTC	CASSYGASAQETQYF